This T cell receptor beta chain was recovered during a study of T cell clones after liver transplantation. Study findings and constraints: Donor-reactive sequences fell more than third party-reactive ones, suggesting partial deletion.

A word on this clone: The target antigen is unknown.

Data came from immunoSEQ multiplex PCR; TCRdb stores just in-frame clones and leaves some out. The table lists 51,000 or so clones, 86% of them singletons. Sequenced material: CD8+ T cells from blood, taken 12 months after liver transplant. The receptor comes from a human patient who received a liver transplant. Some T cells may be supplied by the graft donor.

The CDR3 loop is CSVEKGFVYYGYTF. As DNA, the CDR3 is TGCAGCGTTGAAAAGGGGTTCGTTTACTATGGCTACACCTTC. This chain uses TRBV29-1 with TRBJ1-2; weak D call: TRBD1 (5 bases). Germline CDR1 and CDR2: SQVTM and ANQGSEA. V was cut by 2 bases and J by 3 bases, with 13 bases left in between. CDR3 size: 14 residues.